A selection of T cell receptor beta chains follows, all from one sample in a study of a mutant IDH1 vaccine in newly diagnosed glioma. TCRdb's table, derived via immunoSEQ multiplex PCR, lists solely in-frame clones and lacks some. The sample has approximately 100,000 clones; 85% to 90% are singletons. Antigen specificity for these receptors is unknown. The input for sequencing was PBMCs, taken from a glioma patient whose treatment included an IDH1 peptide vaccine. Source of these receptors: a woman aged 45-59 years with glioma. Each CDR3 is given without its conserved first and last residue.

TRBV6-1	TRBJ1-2	ASSPRVGEGGYT
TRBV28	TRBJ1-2	ASSPPGIHGYT
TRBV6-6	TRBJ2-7	ASSSRTSGYEQY
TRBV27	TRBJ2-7	ASSFSAGGGVEQY
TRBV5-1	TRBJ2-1	ASSSLRQEYNEQF
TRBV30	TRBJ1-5	AWTGPGRNQPQH
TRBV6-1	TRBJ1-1	ASIGQRRTEAF
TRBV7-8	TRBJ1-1	ASSLEGNTEAF
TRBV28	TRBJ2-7	ASSPLPAREGYEQY
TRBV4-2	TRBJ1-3	ASTLPGSGNTIY
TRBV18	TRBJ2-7	ASSPAGDEQY
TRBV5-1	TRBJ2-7	ASSVSGQASYEQY
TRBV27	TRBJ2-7	ASSPRSGTYEQY
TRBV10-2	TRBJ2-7	ASSPGEYEQY
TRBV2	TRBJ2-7	ASRGQAPSYEQY
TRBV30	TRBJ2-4	AWGLAAKNIQY
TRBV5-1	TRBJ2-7	ASSLYEGTHYEQY
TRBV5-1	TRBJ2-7	ASSRTGLPTDEQY
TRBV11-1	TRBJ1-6	ASSSTGNSPLH
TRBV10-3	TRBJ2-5	AISESKGLETQY
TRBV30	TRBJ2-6	AWSVLGLASSGANVLT
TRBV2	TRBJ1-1	ASRKTGGYTEAF
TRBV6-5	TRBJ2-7	ASSYATGGSYEQY
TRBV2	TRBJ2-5	ASRNPIINQETQY
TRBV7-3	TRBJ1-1	ASSRDGRNTEAF
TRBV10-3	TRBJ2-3	AISEGTSGSTDTQY
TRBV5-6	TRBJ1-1	ASSLSGGTSEAF
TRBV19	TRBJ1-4	ASSIFGWGTNEKLF
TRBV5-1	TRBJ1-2	ASSLGPSYT
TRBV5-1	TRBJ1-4	ASSWSGTGRGEKLF
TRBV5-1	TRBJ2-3	ASTAGGGTDTQY
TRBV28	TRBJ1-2	ASNVRDRGGGYT
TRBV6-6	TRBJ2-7	ASSRGLAVTYEQY
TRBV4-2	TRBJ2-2	ASSRTSGANTGELF
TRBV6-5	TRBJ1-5	ASRPRGDYNQPQH
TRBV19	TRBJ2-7	ASSAGLAQREQY
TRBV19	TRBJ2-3	ASSRGGARTDTQY
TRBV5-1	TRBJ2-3	ASSSPGTDTQY
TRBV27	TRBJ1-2	ASSLSRDYYGYT
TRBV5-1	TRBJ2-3	ASSSSGGTDTQY
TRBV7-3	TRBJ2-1	ASSSSGDLREQF
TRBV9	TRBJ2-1	ASSVEGLAGRDEQF
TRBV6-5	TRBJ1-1	ASSRSPTEAF
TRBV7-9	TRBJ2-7	ASSLGELSGPPTYEQY
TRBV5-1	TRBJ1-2	ASSLALSDVYGYT
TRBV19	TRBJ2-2	ASTLWGLAAGTGELF
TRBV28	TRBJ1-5	ASSPPGQGRSNQPQH
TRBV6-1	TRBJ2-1	ASSRLAGGLNEQF
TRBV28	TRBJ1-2	ASSPRTGRTNYGYT
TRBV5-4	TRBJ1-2	ASSSQGSYGYT
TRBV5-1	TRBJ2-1	ASSLTGYNEQF
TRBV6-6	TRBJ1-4	ASGQQGAGEKLF